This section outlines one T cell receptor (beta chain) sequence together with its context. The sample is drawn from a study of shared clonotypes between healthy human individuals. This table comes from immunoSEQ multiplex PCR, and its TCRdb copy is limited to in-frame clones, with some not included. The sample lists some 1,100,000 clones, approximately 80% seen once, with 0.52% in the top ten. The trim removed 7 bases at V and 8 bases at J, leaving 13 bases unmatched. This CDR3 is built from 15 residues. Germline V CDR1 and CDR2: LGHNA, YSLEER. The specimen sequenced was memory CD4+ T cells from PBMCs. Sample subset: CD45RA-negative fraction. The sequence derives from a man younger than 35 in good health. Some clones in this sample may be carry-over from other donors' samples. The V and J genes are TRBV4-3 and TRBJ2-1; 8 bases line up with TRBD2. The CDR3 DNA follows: TGCGCCAGCAAGGGAGCGGGAGTCCTAAGTGATGAGCAGTTCTTC. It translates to CASKGAGVLSDEQFF.